One and the same sample provided the 31 T cell receptor beta chains below, sequenced in a study of T cell responses to AZD1222 COVID-19 vaccine listed by TCRdb under 2021. The time point label, read with the paper, signifies: baseline before first vaccination. The library was produced with the immunoSEQ multiplex PCR assay. TCRdb stores this immuneACCESS table with in-frame sequences only. Part of the clones is absent; in the studies checked, under half of the shortfall reflects unresolved V genes, and no reason is known for the rest. This sample is represented by approximately 170,000 clones; approximately 89% of them were singletons. The ten biggest clones cover about 4.2% of the sample. Sequencing used peripheral blood, obtained on day 0 of AZD1222 vaccination. Source of these receptors: an adult in good health.

The V gene is TRBV30, the J gene TRBJ1-6; TRBD1 matches at 8 bases. The CDR3 has 15 residues. Germline values: CDR1 GTSNPN, CDR2 SVGIG (reference sequence). Germline trimming cut 5 bases from V and 9 bases from J; bases unmatched to any gene: 12. The CDR3 bases are TGTGCCTGGGAACAGGGGGTCTTAGCCCTTTCACCCCTCCACTTT. Translated, it gives CAWEQGVLALSPLHF.

The chain uses TRBV11-2 and TRBJ1-6; no firm D call. CDR1 is SGHAT and CDR2 is FQNNGV in the germline V gene. V lost 1 base, J lost 5 bases, and 9 bases lay in between. The CDR3 consists of 15 residues. The CDR3 spells CASSLAGINNSPLHF. CDR3 nucleotide sequence: TGTGCCAGCAGCTTAGCCGGGATTAATAATTCACCCCTCCACTTT.

The chain uses TRBV19 and TRBJ1-3; no clear D gene. The germline V gene has CDR1 LNHDA and CDR2 SQIVND (reference sequence). V was trimmed by 7 bases and J by 0 bases, leaving 16 bases between them. The CDR3 sequence is 16 residues long. The CDR3 DNA reads TGTGCCAGTACCGATGCCGGACGGGTCTCTGGAAACACCATATATTTT. Amino acid sequence: CASTDAGRVSGNTIYF.

This sequence joins TRBV12-3 or TRBV12-4 and TRBJ1-1; 8 bases are a match to TRBD1. This CDR3 is 13 amino acids long. Trimming removed 8 bases from V and 1 base from J; junction bases left unmatched: 3. The CDR3 bases are TGTGCCAGCCGCGGACAGGGGAACACTGAAGCTTTCTTT. It specifies CASRGQGNTEAFF.

The chain uses TRBV18 and TRBJ1-3; possibly TRBD1 for D (5 bases). Trimming removed 1 base from V and 0 bases from J, with 13 bases in between. The germline V gene has CDR1 KGHSH and CDR2 LQKENI. The CDR3 runs to 17 residues. Here the CDR3 reads CASSPQGQGGSGNTIYF. CDR3 nucleotides: TGTGCCAGCTCACCACAAGGGCAGGGCGGCTCTGGAAACACCATATATTTT.

The chain couples TRBV28 to TRBJ2-7, with D tentatively TRBD1 or TRBD2 (5 bases each). This CDR3 spans 15 amino acids. CDR1 and CDR2 (germline): MDHEN, SYDVKM. V lost 7 bases, J lost 2 bases, and 18 bases lay in between. The CDR3 sequence: CASNPPPGATYEQYF. CDR3 DNA sequence: TGTGCCAGCAACCCACCCCCCGGGGCAACCTACGAGCAGTACTTC.

This chain uses TRBV4-1 with TRBJ1-5; a possible D gene is TRBD1 (5 bases). V was shortened by 4 bases and J by 1 base, with 17 bases between the two germline ends. Germline CDR1 and CDR2: MGHRA and YSYEKL. The CDR3 runs 17 residues. The CDR3 DNA reads as TGCGCCAGCAGCCCCGAGCGGTGGTGGGACAGCAATCAGCCCCAGCATTTT. This translates into CASSPERWWDSNQPQHF.

This clone was seen a single time. One end of the junction does not line up with germline, which may come from a read error. CDR3 DNA: TGTGCCTGGTGCACAAGGGGTTCTGAGGCCAACGTCCTGACTTTC. Translating it yields CAWCTRGSEANVLTF. The chain joins TRBV30 to TRBJ2-6, with D tentatively TRBD1 (5 bases). Germline V gene sequence: CDR1 GTSNPN, CDR2 SVGIG (reference sequence). The CDR3 sequence is 15 residues long.

This chain uses TRBV10-1 with TRBJ2-3; D call uncertain. Germline CDR1 is WNHNN and CDR2 is SYGVQD (reference sequence). This CDR3 has 13 amino acids. The V end was cut by 2 bases, the J end by 2 bases, with 5 bases between. CDR3 bases: TGCGCCAGCAGTGAGAGGGCCACAGATACGCAGTATTTT. Its protein is CASSERATDTQYF.

The rearrangement links TRBV9 to TRBJ2-7; D remains ambiguous. CDR1 is SGDLS, CDR2 YYNGEE, per germline. The CDR3 length is 14 residues. Trimming cost V 4 bases and J 6 bases, with 17 bases left between them. In DNA form, the CDR3 reads TGTGCCAGCAGCTCCTCGGCACAATCTCTCGAGCAGTACTTC. Protein product: CASSSSAQSLEQYF.

This chain links TRBV19 with TRBJ1-1, with a tentative D call TRBD1 (5 bases). Trimming removed 5 bases from V and 1 base from J, with 11 bases in between. The germline gives CDR1 LNHDA, CDR2 SQIVND (reference sequence). This CDR3 is built from 14 residues. CDR3 sequence (DNA): TGTGCCAGTAGTTTCGGGGCACCGAACACTGAAGCTTTCTTT. It is translated as CASSFGAPNTEAFF.

V and J are TRBV11-1 and TRBJ2-1; 11 nucleotides match TRBD2. The CDR3 is 14 amino acids. J lost 4 bases, V lost 9 bases, and 5 bases had no gene match. Germline CDR1 reads SGHAT; CDR2 reads FQDESV (reference sequence). The CDR3 DNA reads TGTGCCAGTGCCGGGACTAGCGGTTACAATGAGCAGTTCTTC. Residues: CASAGTSGYNEQFF.

The chain is built from TRBV12-5 and TRBJ2-7; D is tentatively TRBD1 or TRBD2 (5 bases each). Trimming shortened V by 1 base and J by 5 bases, and 15 bases separated the two germline ends. CDR1 LGHNT and CDR2 FRNRAP come from the germline V gene. This CDR3 is 15 amino acids long. Written as DNA, the CDR3 is TGTGCTAGTGGTTTGGGACTCGGGGCCAAGGACGAGCAGTACTTC. Amino acids: CASGLGLGAKDEQYF.

The rearrangement uses TRBV30 and TRBJ1-5; D might be TRBD1 (5 bases). The CDR3 has 14 residues. The V end lost 3 bases, the J end lost 3 bases, and 12 bases lay between the germline ends. Looked up from germline, CDR1 is GTSNPN and CDR2 is SVGIG (reference sequence). This CDR3 is CAWRSGGVNQPQHF. The CDR3 DNA sequence: TGTGCCTGGAGGTCGGGAGGGGTCAATCAGCCCCAGCATTTT.

Turning to this clone: Within the sample, other DNA sequences also encode this same CDR3. The chain links TRBV7-2 to TRBJ2-1; 7 positions agree with TRBD2. Germline assignment: CDR1 SGHTA and CDR2 FQGNSA. The V segment lost 3 bases and the J segment 0 bases; nucleotides outside the gene matches: 2. There are 15 residues in the CDR3. The CDR3 protein is CASSFGGSSYNEQFF. CDR3 coding DNA: TGTGCCAGCAGCTTCGGCGGGAGCTCCTACAATGAGCAGTTCTTC.

CDR3 loop: CASSLVADPYNEQFF. For the CDR3, the DNA is TGTGCCAGCAGCTTAGTAGCGGACCCCTACAATGAGCAGTTCTTC. The genes are TRBV11-2 and TRBJ2-1; tentatively, D is TRBD2 (6 bases). CDR1 and CDR2 from the germline V gene are SGHAT and FQNNGV. Trimming shortened V by 1 base and J by 2 bases, and 9 bases separated the two germline ends. This CDR3 contains 15 residues.

The CDR3 region is CASSYSDRVGSDTQYF. The CDR3 DNA sequence: TGTGCCAGCAGTTACTCGGACAGGGTAGGATCAGATACGCAGTATTTT. This chain connects TRBV6-5 to TRBJ2-3; 8 bases fit TRBD1. V was clipped by 0 bases and J by 4 bases; unmatched bases: 6. CDR3 length: 16 amino acids. Germline V lookup: CDR1 MNHEY, CDR2 SVGAGI.

This clone is a singleton in its sample. V and J are TRBV2 and TRBJ2-7; 8 bases line up with TRBD2. The J segment lost 4 bases and the V segment lost 6 bases, leaving 8 bases of the junction unmatched. CDR3 length equals 14 residues. Germline-derived CDR1 and CDR2 are SNHLY and FYNNEI. Written as DNA, the CDR3 is TGTGCCAGCAGGACCGGGACTAGTGAATACGAGCAGTACTTC. It codes for CASRTGTSEYEQYF.

This clone was detected once. The same CDR3 arises from other DNA sequences in this sample as well. The V gene is TRBV11-3, the J gene TRBJ2-7; 14 positions match TRBD2. The CDR3 totals 15 residues. V gave up 5 bases and J gave up 3 bases; unmatched junction bases: 3. The germline V gene has CDR1 SGHNT and CDR2 YENEEA. CDR3 amino acids: CASSLGLAGGYEQYF. The CDR3 coding sequence is TGTGCCAGCAGCCTCGGACTAGCGGGAGGCTACGAGCAGTACTTC. Based on the CDR3 plus reference TRBV11-3 and TRBJ2-7, the full variable domain is EAGVVQSPRYKIIEKKQPVAFWCNPISGHNTLYWYLQNLGQGPELLIRYENEEAVDDSQLPKDRFSAERLKGVDSTLKIQPAELGDSAVYLCASSLGLAGGYEQYFGPGTRLTVT.

The rearrangement joins TRBV28 to TRBJ1-2; 12 positions agree with TRBD1. The V gene end was trimmed by 5 bases and the J gene end by 7 bases; junction bases not matched to a gene: 8. The V gene's germline CDR1 is MDHEN and CDR2 SYDVKM. There are 15 residues in the CDR3. The CDR3 here is CASSLPGTGGSGYTF. CDR3 in DNA: TGTGCCAGCAGTCTCCCCGGGACAGGGGGCAGTGGCTACACCTTC.

The CDR3 sequence: CAWSVGGTTNEKLFF. The CDR3, as DNA: TGTGCCTGGAGTGTGGGGGGGACAACTAATGAAAAACTGTTTTTT. The V call is TRBV30, the J call TRBJ1-4, with D perhaps matching TRBD1 (5 bases). The V and J ends lost 0 bases and 0 bases respectively, with 8 bases between them. Per the germline V gene, CDR1 is GTSNPN and CDR2 is SVGIG (reference sequence). The CDR3 runs to 15 residues.

V gene TRBV29-1 combines with J gene TRBJ2-1; 9 bases are shared with TRBD1. V shed 7 bases and J 3 bases; nucleotides not matched to a gene: 7. CDR1 is SQVTM, CDR2 ANQGSEA, per germline. This CDR3 spans 14 amino acids. The CDR3 DNA follows: TGCAGCGCTCCTCGACAGGGGGGCTACAATGAGCAGTTCTTC. Protein sequence: CSAPRQGGYNEQFF.

V gene TRBV3-1 (or the pseudogene TRBV3-2) combines with J gene TRBJ2-1, with a weak D call TRBD2 (5 bases). V was pared by 1 base and J by 12 bases, with 7 bases between. Germline V CDR1 and CDR2: LGHDT, YNNKEL (reference sequence). The CDR3 has 11 amino acids. The CDR3 coding sequence is TGTGCCAGCAGCCAAGGGAGGCGGCAGTTCTTC. It yields the protein CASSQGRRQFF.

The chain employs TRBV3-1 (or the pseudogene TRBV3-2) and TRBJ2-1; 12 bases align to TRBD2. CDR3 length: 16 amino acids. V lost 5 bases to trimming and J lost 5 bases; unmatched junction nucleotides: 7. From germline, CDR1 is LGHDT and CDR2 YNNKEL (reference sequence). This CDR3 is CASSTRLAGANNEQFF. Written as DNA, the CDR3 is TGTGCCAGCAGCACCCGACTAGCGGGAGCGAACAATGAGCAGTTCTTC.

The chain links TRBV19 to TRBJ2-5; 8 bases fit TRBD2. This CDR3 has 15 amino acids. Germline-derived CDR1 and CDR2 are LNHDA and SQIVND (reference sequence). Trimming took 4 bases from V and 5 from J; bases not matched to a gene: 9. The DNA for the CDR3 is TGTGCCAGTAGTAGGGGAGCGGGAGCGGGGGAGACCCAGTACTTC. Translation gives CASSRGAGAGETQYF.

J is TRBJ1-1 and V is TRBV30, with D maybe TRBD1 (5 bases). The length of the CDR3 is 11 residues. With 1 base removed from V and 7 bases from J, the gap between germline ends came to 7 bases. Germline V gives CDR1 GTSNPN, CDR2 SVGIG (reference sequence). The CDR3 spells CAWSGQYEAFF. DNA of the CDR3: TGTGCCTGGAGTGGACAGTATGAAGCTTTCTTT.

V and J are TRBV27 and TRBJ1-5, with D hard to call. This CDR3 comprises 12 residues. Germline V gene lookup returns CDR1 MNHEY and CDR2 SMNVEV (reference sequence). Trimming shortened V by 9 bases and J by 5 bases, and 11 bases separated the two germline ends. CDR3 residues: CARRGRYQPQHF. CDR3 nucleotide sequence: TGTGCCAGGAGAGGTCGTTATCAGCCCCAGCATTTT.

V is TRBV7-3 and J is TRBJ1-6; D remains unclear. The germline V gene encodes CDR1 SGHTA and CDR2 FQGTGA. This CDR3 is 13 amino acids long. V dropped 5 bases and J dropped 7 bases, with 9 bases sitting between them. In DNA form, the CDR3 reads TGTGCCAGCAGCGTCAATAAGAATTCACCCCTCCACTTT. It is translated as CASSVNKNSPLHF. Full variable domain (remainder filled in from reference TRBV7-3 and TRBJ1-6): GAGVSQTPSNKVTEKGKYVELRCDPISGHTALYWYRQSLGQGPEFLIYFQGTGAADDSGLPNDRFFAVRPEGSVSTLKIQRTERGDSAVYLCASSVNKNSPLHFGNGTRLTVT.

The chain links TRBV19 to TRBJ2-1; 8 bases are a match to TRBD2. The germline V gene has CDR1 LNHDA and CDR2 SQIVND (reference sequence). The V and J ends lost 0 bases and 0 bases, in that order; junction bases with no gene match: 4. The CDR3 is made up of 17 amino acids. The CDR3 sequence: CASSIDERESSYNEQFF. In nucleotides, the CDR3 is TGTGCCAGTAGTATAGATGAGCGGGAGAGCTCCTACAATGAGCAGTTCTTC.

V usage is TRBV30 and J usage is TRBJ1-1, with a possible D match to TRBD1 (5 bases). Germline CDR1 is GTSNPN and CDR2 is SVGIG (reference sequence). Trimming took 2 bases from V and 1 from J, leaving 11 bases between them. The CDR3 loop spans 14 amino acids. CDR3 DNA sequence: TGTGCCTGGAGTTTGGGACTCCCGAACACTGAAGCTTTCTTT. It specifies CAWSLGLPNTEAFF.

J is TRBJ1-1 and V is TRBV29-1; TRBD1 matches 9 bases. V lost 7 bases and J lost 5; bases outside the gene matches: 5. CDR1 SQVTM and CDR2 ANQGSEA come from the germline V gene. CDR3 length equals 12 residues. DNA of the CDR3: TGCAGCGCAGGGACAGGGTGGACTGAAGCTTTCTTT. Protein sequence: CSAGTGWTEAFF.